A selection of T cell receptor beta chains follows, all from one sample in a study of T cells after posttransplantation cyclophosphamide. Clones were read by immunoSEQ multiplex PCR, and TCRdb kept only the in-frame ones, dropping some. Of tens of thousands of clones in the sample, 80% to 95% are singletons; the top ten hold about 3.1%. The sequenced sample was PBMCs. These receptor sequences come from a woman aged 30 to 39 in good health and a related stem cell transplant donor. Each CDR3 is given without its conserved first and last residue. The order of the fields is CDR3 protein, CDR3 length, V gene, D gene, J gene. The D gene is left open where the match is weak.

CDR3 protein: ATSQGTYYEQY; CDR3 length: 11; V gene: TRBV15; D gene: NA; J gene: TRBJ2-7
CDR3 protein: AISESTGYEQY; CDR3 length: 11; V gene: TRBV10-3; D gene: NA; J gene: TRBJ2-7
CDR3 protein: ASSRGLAGNPSFTDTQY; CDR3 length: 17; V gene: TRBV7-8; D gene: TRBD2; J gene: TRBJ2-3
CDR3 protein: ASSPMMTGNYGYT; CDR3 length: 13; V gene: TRBV5-4; D gene: TRBD1; J gene: TRBJ1-2
CDR3 protein: ASSGTSGGASSYNEQF; CDR3 length: 16; V gene: TRBV5-8; D gene: TRBD2; J gene: TRBJ2-1
CDR3 protein: ASSRLGSYGYT; CDR3 length: 11; V gene: TRBV7-2; D gene: NA; J gene: TRBJ1-2
CDR3 protein: ASSEGHPYEQY; CDR3 length: 11; V gene: TRBV11-3; D gene: NA; J gene: TRBJ2-7
CDR3 protein: ATSSFPSGSGAVEAF; CDR3 length: 15; V gene: TRBV15; D gene: NA; J gene: TRBJ1-1
CDR3 protein: ASSLEGSSGNTIY; CDR3 length: 13; V gene: TRBV7-2; D gene: NA; J gene: TRBJ1-3
CDR3 protein: ATSRDRSWKQY; CDR3 length: 11; V gene: TRBV15; D gene: TRBD1; J gene: TRBJ2-7
CDR3 protein: ASSWTSEETQY; CDR3 length: 11; V gene: TRBV5-6; D gene: TRBD2; J gene: TRBJ2-5
CDR3 protein: ASTPIPLGTEAF; CDR3 length: 12; V gene: TRBV6-5; D gene: NA; J gene: TRBJ1-1
CDR3 protein: ASSQERTGGRGTIY; CDR3 length: 14; V gene: TRBV4-3; D gene: TRBD1; J gene: TRBJ1-3
CDR3 protein: ASSQDVVTGNQPQH; CDR3 length: 14; V gene: TRBV4-1; D gene: NA; J gene: TRBJ1-5
CDR3 protein: ASSELARGNSPLH; CDR3 length: 13; V gene: TRBV25-1; D gene: NA; J gene: TRBJ1-6
CDR3 protein: ASSTRVGVYEQY; CDR3 length: 12; V gene: TRBV4-1; D gene: NA; J gene: TRBJ2-7
CDR3 protein: AISDQGQGAGYEQY; CDR3 length: 14; V gene: TRBV10-3; D gene: TRBD1; J gene: TRBJ2-7
CDR3 protein: ASSEPRDLPLEQY; CDR3 length: 13; V gene: TRBV6-1; D gene: NA; J gene: TRBJ2-7
CDR3 protein: ASSFSGGGQTQY; CDR3 length: 12; V gene: TRBV7-3; D gene: TRBD2; J gene: TRBJ2-5